This T cell receptor (beta chain) is from a study of radiation and T cells in renal cell carcinoma. Findings and caveats of the study: Pretreatment tumor biopsies were lacking, so baseline clonotypes are unknown. In blood, top tumor clones expanded by 2 weeks, shrinking by 4.

The time point is: blood 4 weeks post-SBRT, at nephrectomy. Treatment given: 15 Gy SBRT to primary tumor, nephrectomy 4 weeks later. For this clone: The antigen is not known.

CDR3 size: 15 residues. V lost 5 bases, J lost 4 bases, and 6 bases stayed unmatched. Germline-derived CDR1 and CDR2 are LNHDA and SQIVND (reference sequence). Sequenced by immunoSEQ multiplex PCR; TCRdb stores in-frame clones only, minus some. The sample holds 90,000 to 100,000 clones, 80% to 90% seen once. This receptor was identified in a man aged 55-75 years with renal cell carcinoma. The V and J genes are TRBV19 and TRBJ2-2; 8 bases align to TRBD2. Sequences were derived from blood, sampled from a patient whose treatment included radiotherapy and nephrectomy. As DNA, the CDR3 is TGTGCCAGTAGTGTGACTAGCGCGGGCACCGGGGAGCTGTTTTTT. Protein: CASSVTSAGTGELFF.